These T cell receptor beta chains were read from a single sample in a study of T-cell reconstitution after alpha-beta-depleted transplantation in children. TCRdb analysed the PCR reads with MiXCR anew, one entry per CDR3 protein. The repertoire includes some 190,000 distinct CDR3 sequences, 11% of them detected once, and around 14% sits in the top ten. This specimen was PBMCs, taken before TCRalphabeta/CD19-depleted stem cell transplant. The receptor set was obtained from a boy aged 2 to 9 with acute myeloid leukemia, due to receive a stem cell transplant. CDR3s include the opening cysteine and the closing phenylalanine or tryptophan. Fields, in order: V gene, clone size, CDR3 protein. Only some rows state a clone size, as once, few, many or a class for expanded clones.

>TRBV7-3|many
CASTHPGHPQYF
>TRBV12-3/TRBV12-4|many
CASGDGFYEQYF
>TRBV7-6|many
CASSSTGFPSSSTDTQYF
>TRBV19|many
CASSIRDTEAFF
>TRBV3-1|many
CASSHPGGGTEAFF
>TRBV4-1|-
CASSQPNRGHTGELFF
>TRBV14|many
CASSRGEVRPAFF
>TRBV7-7|many
CASSPSGGGFEQFF
>TRBV7-2|-
CASSREGEKLFF
>TRBV7-2|many
CASSSGTTSYNEQFF
>TRBV12-3/TRBV12-4|many
CASSLNGAEGANVLTF
>TRBV14|many
CASSQLGPTSGANVLTF
>TRBV20-1|many
CSAEQLAGAYNEQFF
>TRBV18|-
CASSPTSSGRSTDTQYF
>TRBV7-2|many
CASSRLAAPDTQYF
>TRBV7-9|few
CASSLALDGLTDTQYF
>TRBV20-1|many
CSARDPGTGVSNQPQHF
>TRBV5-1|many
CASSEWGGYNEQFF
>TRBV5-1|many
CASSPAVGGGPITDTQYF
>TRBV27|many
CASSSGQDNTGELFF
>TRBV20-1|many
CSARGGYGGTPNTEAFF
>TRBV5-1|-
CASSEGRGGSADTQYF
>TRBV4-2|many
CASSRLTPGTSGVDEQFF
>TRBV12-3/TRBV12-4|many
CASRLRGQKVRAQYF
>TRBV29-1|many
CSVEIAGTYEQYF
>TRBV4-1|many
CASSQATAHGYTF